This paragraph covers one TCR beta chain sequence. What it binds is not known. The sample originates from a study of STAT3 mutations in large granular lymphocyte leukemia. TCRdb's table, derived via immunoSEQ multiplex PCR, lists solely in-frame clones and lacks some. Of 30,000 to 35,000 clones listed, about 74% are singletons. Study-wide points: In T-cell large granular lymphocyte leukemia, about half of patients showed multiple immunodominant subclonotypes.

V lost 4 bases and J 1 base, leaving 10 bases between the germline ends. Germline CDR1 reads SNHLY; CDR2 reads FYNNEI. The CDR3 is 14 residues long. The sequencing input was peripheral blood mononuclear cells. The TCR originated in a woman aged 50 to 60 with T-cell large granular lymphocyte leukemia. Some clones in this sample may be carry-over from other donors' samples. The chain has TRBV2 and TRBJ1-1; D is unclear. In nucleotides, the CDR3 is TGTGCCAGCAGTGTGGTCCGGGAGAACACTGAAGCTTTCTTT. Translation gives CASSVVRENTEAFF.